Below are 25 T cell receptor beta chains sequenced from a single sample in a study of blood T cell repertoires in COVID-19 (dated by TCRdb to 2018 to 2020). Receptor amplification or capture employed the immunoSEQ multiplex PCR assay. The table was pulled from immuneACCESS by TCRdb, which kept in-frame rearrangements only. Such tables lose some clones; where checked, under half of the loss comes from unresolved V genes, and the rest has no known cause. This sample holds 68,000 or so clones; roughly 89% were observed only once. The ten largest account for about 7.4% of the sample. The sequencing input was peripheral blood. The receptors come from a man in his fifties with active COVID-19.

V usage is TRBV2 and J usage is TRBJ2-2; D uncertain. The CDR3 runs 14 residues. V was clipped by 3 bases and J by 1 base, with 6 bases between them. In germline, CDR1 is SNHLY, CDR2 FYNNEI. The DNA of the CDR3 is TGTGCCAGCAGTGAGCAGGTGAACACCGGGGAGCTGTTTTTT. This translates into CASSEQVNTGELFF.

The rearrangement uses TRBV11-3 and TRBJ2-7; TRBD1 matches at 9 bases. Germline-derived CDR1 and CDR2 are SGHNT and YENEEA. V gave up 2 bases and J gave up 6 bases; unmatched junction bases: 17. The CDR3 is 18 residues long. CDR3: CASSLSGGGGQGNSEQYF. The CDR3, as DNA: TGTGCCAGCAGCTTATCAGGTGGTGGGGGACAGGGCAACAGCGAGCAGTACTTC.

The J gene is TRBJ2-1, the V gene TRBV10-3, with 11 bases aligning to TRBD2. The CDR3 covers 15 residues. Germline V gene lookup returns CDR1 ENHRY and CDR2 SYGVKD. Germline trimming cut 0 bases from V and 11 bases from J; bases unmatched to any gene: 6. Here the CDR3 reads CAISESTSGTGKQFF. CDR3 sequence (DNA): TGTGCCATCAGTGAGTCGACTAGCGGGACTGGAAAGCAGTTCTTC.

The V call is TRBV19, the J call TRBJ1-6, with 7 nucleotides matching TRBD1. In germline, CDR1 is LNHDA, CDR2 SQIVND (reference sequence). This CDR3 comprises 15 residues. Unmatched junction bases numbered 5, after V lost 1 base and J lost 8 bases. In DNA, the CDR3 is TGTGCCAGTAGTATAGGTACAGGGGAATATTCACCCCTCCACTTT. Translated: CASSIGTGEYSPLHF.

The V call is TRBV5-4, the J call TRBJ1-3, with D uncertain. The CDR3 loop spans 16 amino acids. Germline CDR1 reads SGHNT; CDR2 reads YYREEE (reference sequence). V dropped 0 bases and J dropped 0 bases, with 10 bases sitting between them. CDR3 sequence reads: CASSLGAGGSGNTIYF. CDR3 bases: TGTGCCAGCAGCTTGGGTGCGGGAGGCTCTGGAAACACCATATATTTT.

The chain uses TRBV28 and TRBJ1-5, with unresolved D. With 5 bases removed from V and 4 bases from J, the gap between germline ends came to 9 bases. The germline V gene has CDR1 MDHEN and CDR2 SYDVKM. The CDR3 is 13 amino acids. The CDR3 region is CASSLDGNQPQHF. The CDR3 region has the DNA TGTGCCAGCAGTCTCGACGGGAATCAGCCCCAGCATTTT.

The rearrangement links TRBV3-1 (or the pseudogene TRBV3-2) to TRBJ1-2, with D possibly being TRBD1 (6 bases). The germline gives CDR1 LGHDT, CDR2 YNNKEL (reference sequence). The CDR3 is 15 amino acids. The ends were cut back, 0 bases at V and 0 bases at J, with 8 bases in the middle. CDR3 DNA sequence: TGTGCCAGCAGCCAAGACTGGACAGCTAACTATGGCTACACCTTC. Translated: CASSQDWTANYGYTF.

The chain combines TRBV7-2 with TRBJ2-5, with TRBD2 identical over 11 bases. Germline CDR1 is SGHTA and CDR2 is FQGNSA. Germline trimming cut 5 bases from V and 1 base from J; bases unmatched to any gene: 12. The CDR3 has 18 residues. The chain's CDR3 is CASSAPPGTSGLQETQYF. The CDR3 DNA follows: TGTGCCAGCAGCGCCCCGCCCGGGACTAGCGGACTCCAAGAGACCCAGTACTTC.

This chain joins TRBV15 and TRBJ2-1; D remains unclear. The CDR3 sequence is 11 residues long. CDR1 and CDR2 (germline): LNHNV, YYDKDF (reference sequence). V lost 8 bases, J lost 2 bases, and 4 bases lay in between. This chain's CDR3 is CATQTYNEQFF. The CDR3 DNA follows: TGTGCCACCCAAACCTACAATGAGCAGTTCTTC.

J is TRBJ1-6 and V is TRBV7-2; TRBD1 might be the D (6 bases). From germline, CDR1 is SGHTA and CDR2 FQGNSA. CDR3 length: 14 residues. Trimming removed 5 bases at V and 10 bases at J, with 15 bases between. The DNA of the CDR3 is TGTGCCAGCAGCCAACAGGGTTTCGGCTCACCCCTCCACTTT. This codes for CASSQQGFGSPLHF.

The V gene is TRBV19, the J gene TRBJ1-3; TRBD1 matches at 9 bases. Trimming removed 7 bases from V and 4 bases from J; junction bases left unmatched: 8. CDR3 size: 15 residues. Germline V gene sequence: CDR1 LNHDA, CDR2 SQIVND (reference sequence). The CDR3 DNA follows: TGTGCCAGTACTGGAGGACAGGGGAAGGGAAACACCATATATTTT. Encoded protein: CASTGGQGKGNTIYF.

The chain carries TRBV19 and TRBJ1-4; 7 bases map to TRBD1. J lost 0 bases, V lost 3 bases, and 4 bases had no gene match. This CDR3 region has 16 residues. Germline V gives CDR1 LNHDA, CDR2 SQIVND (reference sequence). The CDR3 coding sequence is TGTGCCAGTAGTATTTCTGGGACAGCAACTAATGAAAAACTGTTTTTT. As protein: CASSISGTATNEKLFF.

This clone came up once. V gene TRBV5-1 combines with J gene TRBJ2-1; 10 bases align to TRBD2. CDR1 and CDR2 from the germline V gene are SGHRS and YFSETQ. The CDR3 is 16 amino acids. J lost 2 bases, V lost 4 bases, and 6 bases had no gene match. The CDR3 DNA reads as TGCGCCAGCAGCCCCGCCGGGACTAGCGCCTACAATGAGCAGTTCTTC. It codes for CASSPAGTSAYNEQFF. Full variable domain (remainder filled in from reference TRBV5-1 and TRBJ2-1): KAGVTQTPRYLIKTRGQQVTLSCSPISGHRSVSWYQQTPGQGLQFLFEYFSETQRNKGNFPGRFSGRQFSNSRSEMNVSTLELGDSALYLCASSPAGTSAYNEQFFGPGTRLTVL.

The chain has TRBV5-6 and TRBJ2-5; perhaps TRBD2 as D (6 bases). Germline V gives CDR1 SGHDT, CDR2 YYEEEE. CDR3 length: 15 residues. Trimming left V 3 bases short and J 0 bases short, with 12 bases between. CDR3 residues: CASSSAWGDQETQYF. For the CDR3, the DNA is TGTGCCAGCAGCTCCGCCTGGGGGGACCAAGAGACCCAGTACTTC.

The chain recombines TRBV13 with TRBJ2-7; D gene unclear. Trimming took off 5 bases at V and 6 bases at J, with 11 bases between the two ends. Germline loops: CDR1 PRHDT, CDR2 FYEKMQ (reference sequence). This CDR3 spans 12 amino acids. CDR3 nucleotide sequence: TGTGCCAGCAGCCCCCCGCGAGGCGAGCAGTACTTC. Its translation is CASSPPRGEQYF.

CDR3: CASRRLAGVSGELFF. CDR3 nucleotides: TGTGCCAGCAGGAGACTAGCGGGGGTCAGCGGGGAGCTGTTTTTT. The V and J genes are TRBV2 and TRBJ2-2, with 12 positions matching TRBD2. This CDR3 is 15 amino acids long. Per germline, CDR1 SNHLY and CDR2 FYNNEI. J lost 7 bases, V lost 6 bases, and 6 bases had no gene match. Based on the CDR3 plus reference TRBV2 and TRBJ2-2, the full variable domain is EPEVTQTPSHQVTQMGQEVILRCVPISNHLYFYWYRQILGQKVEFLVSFYNNEISEKSEIFDDQFSVERPDGSNFTLKIRSTKLEDSAMYFCASRRLAGVSGELFFGEGSRLTVL.

This clone was seen a handful of times. The J gene is TRBJ2-1, the V gene TRBV19, with 8 nucleotides matching TRBD1. The V and J ends lost 1 base and 7 bases, in that order; junction bases with no gene match: 6. Germline V CDR1 and CDR2: LNHDA, SQIVND (reference sequence). The CDR3 consists of 15 residues. The CDR3: CASSIVADRVNEQFF. Written as DNA, the CDR3 is TGTGCCAGTAGTATAGTGGCGGACAGGGTAAATGAGCAGTTCTTC.

The genes are TRBV10-2 and TRBJ2-1, with TRBD2 matching over 10 bases. Germline CDR1 and CDR2: WSHSY and SAAADI. The CDR3 runs 14 residues. Trimming removed 4 bases from V and 4 bases from J; junction bases left unmatched: 1. CDR3 residues: CASSASGGYNEQFF. As DNA, the CDR3 is TGCGCCAGCAGTGCTAGCGGGGGTTACAATGAGCAGTTCTTC.

This clone has only one observation. The V and J genes are TRBV21-1 and TRBJ1-2; no check of the table's D call, TRBD1, against the DNA was made. TRBV21-1 is a recognized pseudogene. This CDR3 has 18 amino acids. Written as DNA, the CDR3 is TGTGCCAGCAGCAAAGACCGAGACAGGGTTTTATTAGAGGGTGGCTACACCTTC. It is translated as CASSKDRDRVLLEGGYTF.

The chain uses TRBV21-1 and TRBJ1-2; the table names TRBD1, a call not compared with the DNA. TRBV21-1 is a pseudogene locus. CDR3 length: 16 amino acids. The CDR3 region is CASSMNDGQGGYGYTF. The DNA of the CDR3 is TGTGCCAGCAGCATGAACGACGGGCAGGGGGGATATGGCTACACCTTC.

This chain uses TRBV21-1 with TRBJ1-4. TRBV21-1 is designated a pseudogene. The CDR3 covers 16 residues. The CDR3 region has the DNA TGTGCCAGCAGCAAAGCGGGGGGGGCCACTAATGAAAAACTGTTTTTT. Its protein product is CASSKAGGATNEKLFF.

This sequence joins TRBV2 and TRBJ2-3; D perhaps matches TRBD2 (7 bases). CDR1 is SNHLY, CDR2 FYNNEI, per germline. V gave up 0 bases and J gave up 8 bases, with 12 bases separating them. This CDR3 spans 14 amino acids. CDR3 DNA: TGTGCCAGCAGTGAAGCGGGGGGGCCCGTTACGCAGTATTTT. Translated: CASSEAGGPVTQYF.

The rearrangement uses TRBV13 and TRBJ1-1; no reliable D call. The CDR3 loop spans 14 amino acids. Germline CDR1 reads PRHDT; CDR2 reads FYEKMQ (reference sequence). V lost 2 bases and J 6 bases, leaving 13 bases between the germline ends. In nucleotides, the CDR3 is TGTGCCAGCAGCTTAATCGGTGGGAGCCCTGAAGCTTTCTTT. This sequence encodes CASSLIGGSPEAFF.

The chain links TRBV24-1 to TRBJ2-7, with 7 positions matching TRBD1. The CDR3 is 18 residues long. CDR1 is KGHDR and CDR2 is SFDVKD in the germline V gene. J lost 0 bases, V lost 0 bases, and 10 bases had no gene match. In DNA form, the CDR3 reads TGTGCCACCAGTGATTTGATACCTACAGGGGACGACTCCTACGAGCAGTACTTC. It codes for CATSDLIPTGDDSYEQYF.

The genes are TRBV7-2 and TRBJ1-5, with no clear D. Per germline, CDR1 SGHTA and CDR2 FQGNSA. V was pared by 4 bases and J by 0 bases, with 13 bases between. This CDR3 has 16 amino acids. The DNA of the CDR3 is TGTGCCAGCAGCTCCCCGGGGTACAGTAGCAATCAGCCCCAGCATTTT. It yields the protein CASSSPGYSSNQPQHF.